This T cell receptor (beta chain) was sequenced during a study of OX40 agonist ivuxolimab in advanced cancers. Study background: Each dose-escalation patient presented with hepatocellular carcinoma, melanoma, renal cell or head and neck cancer. Points from the study as a whole: Among the lowest peripheral clonal expansion occurred in 0.1-3.0 mg/kg partial responders.

This CDR3 region has 13 residues. Germline V gene lookup returns CDR1 SGHTA and CDR2 FQGNSA. V was shortened by 4 bases and J by 10 bases, with 13 bases between the two germline ends. Exclusion applied to patients with autoimmune disease history or systemic immunosuppression. The data were produced by immunoSEQ multiplex PCR, yet TCRdb's version contains in-frame clones alone and is incomplete. The table shows 59,000 or so clones, with 65% to 90% occurring only once. About this clone: What it binds is not known.

The rearrangement joins TRBV7-2 to TRBJ1-4; the D is unclear. Source: CD4+ or CD8+ T cells sorted from blood, taken in a trial of the OX40 agonist ivuxolimab. The sequence was obtained from an adult with an advanced solid tumor such as melanoma, head and neck, liver or kidney cancer. CDR3 residues: CASSSGPAGKLFF. The CDR3 region has the DNA TGTGCCAGCAGCTCGGGCCCGGCGGGAAAACTGTTTTTT.